Below, 3 T cell receptor beta chains from the same sample are listed, as sequenced in a study of T-cell memory formation after mild COVID-19. MiXCR, run by TCRdb on the 5' RACE reads, gives a single entry per CDR3 protein. The data contain approximately 410,000 distinct CDR3 sequences, more than 20% of them singletons. Sequenced input: PBMCs or a T cell subset sorted from them (not recorded which). These receptors came from an adult woman who had mild COVID-19 (a few samples of this study predate the infection). Cell type and time point are not known.

This chain connects TRBV20-1 to TRBJ2-4; 12 bases map to TRBD2. From germline, CDR1 is DFQATT and CDR2 SNEGSKA (reference sequence). V trimming: 1 base; J trimming: 7 bases; junction bases outside the gene matches: 11. The CDR3 runs 17 residues. The CDR3 loop is CSARGGLAGSGGNIQYF. CDR3 nucleotide sequence: TGCAGTGCTAGAGGCGGACTAGCGGGGTCGGGGGGCAACATTCAGTACTTC.

This clonotype has only a few counts. This chain joins TRBV24-1 and TRBJ2-5; D uncertain. Deletions cut 3 bases from V and 5 bases from J, with 15 bases between. This CDR3 has 15 amino acids. Germline V CDR1 and CDR2: KGHDR, SFDVKD. The CDR3 loop is CATSDPTPSRETQYF. The CDR3 DNA reads as TGTGCCACCAGTGATCCTACCCCATCCCGGGAGACCCAGTACTTC.

The chain is built from TRBV3-1 and TRBJ2-7; D gene ambiguous. Germline loops: CDR1 LGHDT, CDR2 YNNKEL (reference sequence). The V end lost 8 bases, the J end lost 3 bases, and 14 bases lay between the germline ends. The CDR3 runs 13 residues. The CDR3 DNA reads as TGTGCCAGCCTCCGTAGGATTTTCTACGAGCAGTACTTC. Its translation: CASLRRIFYEQYF.